This TCR beta chain was profiled in a study of blood T cell repertoires in COVID-19 (dated by TCRdb to 2020 to 2022). Broadly, across the study: Samples from collaborators originated in the United States, Italy and Spain and spanned both the acute and convalescent phases of COVID-19. Where HLA class I and class II types were available, the types were taken from metadata supplied by the sample provider, not from assay-based typing. The material from the prospective study consisted of cDNA or gDNA derived from T cells, B-cell-depleted T cells, or PBMCs. Nearly every sample came with metadata listing a de-identified subject ID, COVID-19 status, age in years and sex. Subjects who had been exposed to COVID-19, were actively infected with it, or had recovered from it provided the deeply sampled blood TCRbeta repertoires that made up the dataset. A freely available public database, intended as a resource for researchers studying the immune response to SARS-CoV-2, is where the repertoires were released. Samples came from the ongoing ImmuneRACE study (first 160 participants) plus 1,254 subjects from 6 global collaborators. What the study reported, not specific to this receptor: How much clinical and demographic metadata was included differed by source and by participant, and the metadata was provided uncurated.

TCRbeta CDR3 regions were amplified from genomic DNA by means of the immunoSEQ Assay, a bias-controlled multiplex PCR. The original methods were these. Within the assay, amplification of reference gene primers was used to estimate how many nucleated cells each sample contained. Sequence reads were collapsed and filtered to measure the absolute abundance of every unique TCRbeta CDR3 rearrangement. For each sample, productive Simpson clonality was calculated by taking the square root of Simpson's diversity index across productive rearrangements. TCRdb limited this immuneACCESS table to in-frame rearrangements with V and J called. A share of clones is missing; checked studies link under half to unresolved V genes, and the rest is unexplained. The D gene and trimming were derived from the DNA, and the V and J assignments and clone size from that table. This sample holds about 190,000 clones; about 81% were observed only once. More than 2.5% of the sample rests with the top ten.

Of note for this clone: Its antigen is currently not known. The input lacks base qualities; no much larger clone sits a single base away.

The CDR3 runs 17 residues from the cysteine to the phenylalanine. The entry retains the CDR3 DNA only, 51 bases that are in frame from base 1. In the germline V gene, CDR1 corresponds to LGHNT and CDR2 to FRNRAP. Compared with germline, V lacks 0 bases and J lacks 5 bases; bases without a gene match: 9. Enrolling through a virtual design, the prospective study's participants ranged in age from roughly 18 to 89 years and lived across about two dozen United States geographic areas. To assign participants to cohorts, the prospective study relied on clinical history that participants themselves reported in a screening survey and a study questionnaire. Recovered participants in ImmuneRACE Cohort 3 were defined as having two consecutive negative NP/OP PCR tests, clearance from a healthcare professional, or resolution of symptoms. Mobile phlebotomists in the prospective study collected whole blood, serum and a nasopharyngeal or oropharyngeal swab from every participant. Participants in the prospective study had the option to provide additional blood draws and questionnaires over an approximately 2-month period. Prospective study blood samples were shipped either frozen or at room temperature before DNA extraction.

The sequenced material came from PBMCs or T cells enriched from blood (not recorded which). Rearrangement joined TRBV12-5 to TRBJ2-3; TRBD2 lines up with 9 middle nucleotides. The TCR sequence derives from a woman aged 25 to 45 who had recovered from COVID-19. This receptor carries the CDR3 CASGLVGIAGEVDTQYF. The sequenced DNA: TGTGCTAGTGGTTTGGTAGGGATAGCGGGAGAGGTAGATACGCAGTATTTT.